The rows below give T cell receptor beta chains drawn from one sample of a study of T cells in Graves' hyperthyroidism and ophthalmopathy. Using its own MiXCR run on the multiplex PCR reads, TCRdb lists one record per CDR3 protein. The sample shows 200,000 to 250,000 distinct CDR3 sequences, roughly 15% of them seen only once. Sequenced sample: blood. These receptors were taken from a woman younger than 35 with Graves' ophthalmopathy. Both conserved end residues are part of each CDR3. Each record gives: J gene, V gene, clone size, D gene, CDR3 protein, CDR3 DNA. The D gene is left open where the match is weak. Not all rows give a size; the values are once, few, many and, for expanded clones, a class.

TRBJ2-1 TRBV12-3/TRBV12-4 many TRBD1 CASTLDRANEQFF TGTGCCAGCACATTGGACAGGGCGAATGAGCAGTTCTTC
TRBJ2-1 TRBV29-1 . TRBD2 CSVCLIGTSGSLMARGNEQFF TGCAGCGTCTGTTTGATCGGGACTAGCGGGAGTTTGATGGCTCGAGGGAATGAGCAGTTCTTC
TRBJ2-7 TRBV28 many . CASSFRRAVEQYF TGTGCCAGCAGTTTTAGGAGGGCCGTGGAGCAGTACTTC
TRBJ1-1 TRBV29-1 many . CSVGLTEAFF TGCAGCGTCGGGTTGACTGAAGCTTTCTTT
TRBJ2-7 TRBV2 many . CASVPDLQRSYEQYF TGTGCCAGCGTTCCGGACTTACAACGATCCTACGAGCAGTACTTC
TRBJ2-5 TRBV3-1 . TRBD2 CASSPTSGGQETQYF TGTGCCAGCAGCCCGACTAGCGGGGGACAAGAGACCCAGTACTTC
TRBJ1-6 TRBV28 many . CASGPTVLTPLHF TGTGCCAGCGGCCCGACAGTATTGACACCCCTCCACTTT
TRBJ2-7 TRBV28 . TRBD2 CASSSLLETSGGDEQYF TGTGCCAGCAGTTCCCTCCTGGAGACTAGCGGGGGGGACGAGCAGTACTTC
TRBJ2-7 TRBV11-2 many . CASSRTSPGTHEQYF TGTGCCAGCAGCCGAACCAGTCCGGGAACCCACGAGCAGTACTTC
TRBJ2-5 TRBV5-1 many . CASSHPGGLGETQYF TGCGCCAGCAGCCACCCGGGGGGCTTGGGAGAGACCCAGTACTTC
TRBJ1-5 TRBV2 many . CASSERTVHSNQPQHF TGTGCCAGCAGTGAACGGACAGTACATAGCAATCAGCCCCAGCATTTT
TRBJ1-5 TRBV2 many . CASSMVAALSNQPQHF TGTGCCAGCAGTATGGTGGCAGCCCTTAGCAATCAGCCCCAGCATTTT
TRBJ1-1 TRBV18 . . CASSLKGMNTEAFF TGTGCCAGCTCACTCAAGGGTATGAACACTGAAGCTTTCTTT
TRBJ2-7 TRBV6-2/TRBV6-3 many . CASQLDSQLNEQYF TGTGCCAGCCAACTCGACAGTCAATTGAACGAGCAGTACTTC
TRBJ2-5 TRBV11-2 . . CASSLPGRTQYF TGTGCCAGCAGCTTGCCGGGGCGGACCCAGTACTTC
TRBJ1-4 TRBV6-5 . TRBD1 CASSYRDSEKLFF TGTGCCAGCAGTTACAGGGACAGCGAAAAACTGTTTTTT
TRBJ1-1 TRBV28 . . CASSLSQSEAFF TGTGCCAGCAGTTTATCGCAAAGTGAAGCTTTCTTT
TRBJ1-3 TRBV28 many . CASSTPGRSGNTIYF TGTGCCAGCAGTACTCCGGGTCGCTCTGGAAACACCATATATTTT